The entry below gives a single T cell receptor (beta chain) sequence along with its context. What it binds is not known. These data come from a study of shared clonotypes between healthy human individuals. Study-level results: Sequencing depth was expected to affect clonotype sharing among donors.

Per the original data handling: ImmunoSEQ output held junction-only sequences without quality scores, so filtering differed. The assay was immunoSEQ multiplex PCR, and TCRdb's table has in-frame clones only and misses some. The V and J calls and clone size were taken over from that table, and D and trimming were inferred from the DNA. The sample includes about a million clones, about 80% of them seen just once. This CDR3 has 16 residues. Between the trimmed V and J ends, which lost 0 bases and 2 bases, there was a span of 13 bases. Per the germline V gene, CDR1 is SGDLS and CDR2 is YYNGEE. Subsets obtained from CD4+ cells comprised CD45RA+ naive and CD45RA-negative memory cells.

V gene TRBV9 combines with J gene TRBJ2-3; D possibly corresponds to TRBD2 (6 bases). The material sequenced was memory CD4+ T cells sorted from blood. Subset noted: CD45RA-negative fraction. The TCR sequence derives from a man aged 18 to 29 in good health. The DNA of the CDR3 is TGTGCCAGCAGCGTAGGGGGGACTTCCCCCACAGATACGCAGTATTTT. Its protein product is CASSVGGTSPTDTQYF.